Described below is a single TCR beta chain sequence and its context. Its antigen is undetermined. The test was conducted at deep level. Using around 180 ng DNA, around 30,000 T cell genomes, the sorted-subset replicate PCRs were run. Measured with immunoSEQ multiplex PCR; TCRdb has only the in-frame clones, and not every one. Seen here are 2 million to 2.5 million clones, about nine tenths observed once, and the top ten hold approximately 0.39%. The data stem from a study of shared clonotypes between healthy human individuals. Findings and limits, study-wide: Relative to their counterparts shared across all four donors, non-shared clonotypes exhibited diminished generation probabilities. Naive subsets, compared against memory subsets, generally had larger estimated richness values.

The CDR3 contains 13 residues. Germline lookup yields CDR1 SGHRS and CDR2 YFSETQ. The clonotype originates from a man younger than 30 in good health. Some clones in this sample may be carry-over from other donors' samples. The rearrangement uses TRBV5-1 and TRBJ1-3; D is ambiguous. Material for sequencing was naive CD4+ T cells from PBMCs. The sample's subset: CD45RA+ positively selected. CDR3: CGFLGSRGDTIYF. CDR3 bases: TGCGGATTTTTGGGGTCCCGTGGGGACACCATATATTTT.